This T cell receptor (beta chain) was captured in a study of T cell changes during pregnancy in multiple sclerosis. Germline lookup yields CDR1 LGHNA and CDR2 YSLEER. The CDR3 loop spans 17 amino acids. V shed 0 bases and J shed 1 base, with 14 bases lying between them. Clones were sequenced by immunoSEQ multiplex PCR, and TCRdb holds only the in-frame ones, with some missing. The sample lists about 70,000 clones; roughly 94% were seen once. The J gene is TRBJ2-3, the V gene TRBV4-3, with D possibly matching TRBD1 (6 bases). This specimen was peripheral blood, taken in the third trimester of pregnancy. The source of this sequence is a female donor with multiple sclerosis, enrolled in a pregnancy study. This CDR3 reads CASSQDLSRGGTDTQYF. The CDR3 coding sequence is TGCGCCAGCAGCCAAGATCTATCCAGGGGCGGCACAGATACGCAGTATTTT.